These 10 T cell receptor beta chains were sequenced from one sample in a study of response to subunit inactivated influenza vaccine. Using its own MiXCR run on the RT-PCR reads, TCRdb lists one record per CDR3 protein. The sample lists a few hundred thousand distinct CDR3 sequences, about 20% occurring once. Specimen: PBMCs from blood, collected 21 months after vaccination. These receptors came from a man between 50 and 69 years old who received an inactivated influenza vaccine.

This clonotype was observed a few times. This chain links TRBV29-1 with TRBJ2-7, with 8 bases lining up with TRBD1. This CDR3 region has 13 residues. The germline gives CDR1 SQVTM, CDR2 ANQGSEA. Trimming cost V 4 bases and J 6 bases; bases outside gene matches: 8. As DNA, the CDR3 is TGCAGCGTTGGAAGACAGGGGCAGGGCGAGCAGTACTTC. This translates into CSVGRQGQGEQYF.

The chain couples TRBV27 to TRBJ2-5; no firm D call. CDR1 and CDR2 from the germline V gene are MNHEY and SMNVEV (reference sequence). Trimming cost V 1 base and J 2 bases, with 5 bases left between them. This CDR3 has 13 residues. The CDR3 DNA is TGTGCCAGCAGTTTATTTTATCAAGAGACCCAGTACTTC. It is translated as CASSLFYQETQYF.

This clonotype has just a few counts. V is TRBV6-5 and J is TRBJ2-2; 7 nucleotides align to TRBD1. CDR3 size: 15 residues. V was clipped by 4 bases and J by 4 bases; unmatched bases: 6. Germline values: CDR1 MNHEY, CDR2 SVGAGI. The CDR3 DNA follows: TGTGCCAGCAGTTCGACAGGGTTGGTCACCGGGGAGCTGTTTTTT. Translating gives CASSSTGLVTGELFF.

Many counts were recorded for this clonotype. The CDR3: CAWSVGISGNTIYF. CDR3 nucleotide sequence: TGTGCCTGGAGTGTTGGGATCTCTGGAAACACCATATATTTT. The genes are TRBV30 and TRBJ1-3; D ambiguous. Germline V gene lookup returns CDR1 GTSNPN and CDR2 SVGIG (reference sequence). Trimming shortened V by 0 bases and J by 0 bases, and 6 bases separated the two germline ends. The CDR3 length is 14 residues. The entire variable domain, with the rest obtained from reference TRBV30 and TRBJ1-3, is as follows: SQTIHQWPATLVQPVGSPLSLECTVEGTSNPNLYWYRQAAGRGLQLLFYSVGIGQISSEVPQNLSASRPQDRQFILSSKKLLLSDSGFYLCAWSVGISGNTIYFGEGSWLTVV.

This clonotype occurred a few times. The chain employs TRBV10-3 and TRBJ1-1; D is ambiguous. Trimming pared 10 bases from V and 0 bases from J, leaving 9 bases between. The V gene's germline CDR1 is ENHRY and CDR2 SYGVKD. CDR3 size: 12 residues. CDR3 loop: CATKEVNTEAFF. The CDR3 bases are TGTGCCACCAAAGAGGTGAACACTGAAGCTTTCTTT.

In this sample, this clonotype turned up a few times. The chain couples TRBV20-1 to TRBJ1-4, with a weak D call TRBD1 (6 bases). In germline, CDR1 is DFQATT, CDR2 SNEGSKA (reference sequence). V lost 3 bases to trimming and J lost 3 bases, with 8 bases between them. The CDR3 contains 13 residues. The CDR3 bases are TGCAGTGCTAGCCGGACAGCTAATGAAAAACTGTTTTTT. It yields the protein CSASRTANEKLFF.

This sequence joins TRBV20-1 and TRBJ2-7, with a possible D match to TRBD1 (6 bases). The germline V gene has CDR1 DFQATT and CDR2 SNEGSKA (reference sequence). This CDR3 region has 12 residues. V dropped 4 bases and J dropped 2 bases, with 9 bases sitting between them. In nucleotides, the CDR3 is TGCAGTGCTACAGGGGTCACCTACGAGCAGTACTTC. Protein sequence: CSATGVTYEQYF.

The chain combines TRBV14 with TRBJ2-2; D unresolved. CDR3 length: 16 residues. CDR1 and CDR2 from the germline V gene are SGHDN and FVKESK. V lost 0 bases, J lost 6 bases, and 14 bases lay in between. The CDR3 sequence is CASSQERLPQAGELFF. The CDR3 coding sequence is TGTGCCAGCAGCCAAGAGCGGCTACCCCAAGCCGGGGAGCTGTTTTTT. Full variable domain (outside the CDR3, taken from reference TRBV14 and TRBJ2-2): EAGVTQFPSHSVIEKGQTVTLRCDPISGHDNLYWYRRVMGKEIKFLLHFVKESKQDESGMPNNRFLAERTGGTYSTLKVQPAELEDSGVYFCASSQERLPQAGELFFGEGSRLTVL.

The chain couples TRBV5-4 to TRBJ1-1; D ambiguous. CDR1 and CDR2 from the germline V gene are SGHNT and YYREEE (reference sequence). Trimming cost V 0 bases and J 0 bases, with 12 bases left between them. CDR3 length: 16 residues. The chain's CDR3 is CASSLAKVSLNTEAFF. CDR3 bases: TGTGCCAGCAGCTTGGCCAAGGTCAGCCTGAACACTGAAGCTTTCTTT.

This clonotype was found a few times. The CDR3 sequence: CASSLAPVTEAFF. The CDR3 DNA reads as TGCGCCAGCAGCTTGGCACCGGTGACTGAAGCTTTCTTT. This chain links TRBV5-1 with TRBJ1-1, with D hard to call. CDR3 size: 13 residues. Germline V gene sequence: CDR1 SGHRS, CDR2 YFSETQ. V gave up 0 bases and J gave up 5 bases, with 8 bases separating them.